This TCR beta chain was sequenced for a study of shared clonotypes between healthy human individuals. Some clones are missing from TCRdb's copy, which holds only in-frame ones; the method was immunoSEQ multiplex PCR. The sample records roughly 2,500,000 clones, approximately 93% being singletons. About this clone: Its antigen is not known.

With V trimmed by 6 bases and J by 5 bases, 10 bases remained unmatched. The CDR3 totals 16 residues. The germline V gene encodes CDR1 SEHNR and CDR2 FQNEAQ (reference sequence). General observations from the study: Enrolling few donors narrowed the genetic and exposure-history diversity that was represented.

The chain joins TRBV7-9 to TRBJ2-2; 9 bases are a match to TRBD2. The specimen sequenced was naive CD4+ T cells from PBMCs. The sample's subset: CD45RA+ positively selected. This TCR was sampled from a man between 18 and 29 years old in good health. Some clones in this sample may be carry-over from other donors' samples. The CDR3 region has the DNA TGTGCCAGCAGGTTGGATAGCGGGAGAATTACCGGGGAGCTGTTTTTT. This gives the protein CASRLDSGRITGELFF.